Listed below are T cell receptor beta chains from one sample, sequenced in a study of CD8 T cells in ankylosing spondylitis. TCRdb reanalysed the 5' RACE reads using MiXCR and keeps one entry per CDR3 protein. Of 200,000 or so distinct CDR3 sequences listed, roughly 13% are singletons. Specimen: blood, either unsorted or a sorted T cell fraction (not recorded which). All receptors derive from a female donor with ankylosing spondylitis or in good health (not recorded which). Each CDR3 is given with its conserved first and last residue. The D gene is left open where the match is weak. Clone size, where shown, is once, few, many, or a class for clones that have expanded.

j_call: TRBJ1-6
v_call: TRBV5-1
d_call: NA
clone_size: NA
cdr3_aa: CASSLMGSSYNSPLHF
cdr3_nt: TGCGCCAGCAGCTTGATGGGGAGCTCCTATAATTCACCCCTCCACTTT

j_call: TRBJ1-5
v_call: TRBV5-1
d_call: NA
clone_size: many
cdr3_aa: CASSLEGNFFQPQHF
cdr3_nt: TGCGCCAGCAGCTTGGAAGGAAATTTTTTCCAGCCCCAGCATTTT

j_call: TRBJ1-5
v_call: TRBV5-6
d_call: TRBD1
clone_size: many
cdr3_aa: CASSLRQGTGGNQPQHF
cdr3_nt: TGTGCCAGCAGCCTGAGACAGGGGACGGGGGGCAATCAGCCCCAGCATTTT

j_call: TRBJ2-1
v_call: TRBV4-1
d_call: NA
clone_size: few
cdr3_aa: CASSQGLAIRSYNEQFF
cdr3_nt: TGCGCCAGCAGCCAAGGTCTTGCCATCCGCTCCTACAATGAGCAGTTCTTC

j_call: TRBJ2-1
v_call: TRBV4-3
d_call: TRBD2
clone_size: many
cdr3_aa: CASSQEREIYNEQFF
cdr3_nt: TGCGCCAGCAGCCAGGAGCGGGAAATTTACAATGAGCAGTTCTTC

j_call: TRBJ1-1
v_call: TRBV6-2/TRBV6-3
d_call: NA
clone_size: few
cdr3_aa: CASSKQGTRAFF
cdr3_nt: TGTGCCAGCAGCAAGCAGGGGACAAGAGCTTTCTTT

j_call: TRBJ1-5
v_call: TRBV7-2
d_call: TRBD1
clone_size: many
cdr3_aa: CASSRDRVNQPQHF
cdr3_nt: TGTGCCAGCAGCCGAGACAGGGTTAATCAGCCCCAGCATTTT

j_call: TRBJ2-1
v_call: TRBV30
d_call: NA
clone_size: NA
cdr3_aa: CAWSLSGFQFF
cdr3_nt: TGTGCCTGGAGTTTGAGCGGTTTCCAGTTCTTC

j_call: TRBJ2-7
v_call: TRBV21-1
d_call: NA
clone_size: few
cdr3_aa: CASSKDRVYEQYF
cdr3_nt: TGTGCCAGCAGCAAAGACAGGGTCTACGAGCAGTACTTC

j_call: TRBJ2-3
v_call: TRBV4-3
d_call: NA
clone_size: NA
cdr3_aa: CASSQAEGRTTDTQYF
cdr3_nt: TGCGCCAGCAGCCAAGCCGAGGGGAGAACGACAGATACGCAGTATTTT

j_call: TRBJ2-7
v_call: TRBV7-2
d_call: NA
clone_size: NA
cdr3_aa: CASSLVGTNEQYF
cdr3_nt: TGTGCCAGCAGCTTGGTCGGGACAAACGAGCAGTACTTC

j_call: TRBJ1-1
v_call: TRBV20-1
d_call: NA
clone_size: many
cdr3_aa: CSAKGNGDTEAFF
cdr3_nt: TGCAGTGCTAAGGGTAATGGGGACACTGAAGCTTTCTTT

j_call: TRBJ2-3
v_call: TRBV20-1
d_call: TRBD2
clone_size: few
cdr3_aa: CSAQSGRGSTDTQYF
cdr3_nt: TGCAGTGCACAAAGCGGGAGGGGTAGCACAGATACGCAGTATTTT

j_call: TRBJ2-1
v_call: TRBV20-1
d_call: TRBD2
clone_size: many
cdr3_aa: CSALGLDNNEQFF
cdr3_nt: TGCAGTGCTCTGGGACTAGATAACAATGAGCAGTTCTTC

j_call: TRBJ2-7
v_call: TRBV6-2/TRBV6-3
d_call: NA
clone_size: many
cdr3_aa: CASTNNYSYEQYF
cdr3_nt: TGTGCCAGCACCAACAATTATTCCTACGAGCAGTACTTC

j_call: TRBJ1-5
v_call: TRBV19
d_call: TRBD1
clone_size: NA
cdr3_aa: CASSRGTGNQPQHF
cdr3_nt: TGTGCCAGTAGTAGAGGGACAGGTAATCAGCCCCAGCATTTT

j_call: TRBJ2-5
v_call: TRBV28
d_call: TRBD2
clone_size: few
cdr3_aa: CASSPTSGTWETQYF
cdr3_nt: TGTGCCAGCAGCCCGACTAGCGGGACTTGGGAGACCCAGTACTTC

j_call: TRBJ1-1
v_call: TRBV6-2/TRBV6-3
d_call: NA
clone_size: many
cdr3_aa: CASSDNPGRGTEAFF
cdr3_nt: TGTGCCAGCAGCGACAACCCAGGGAGAGGGACTGAAGCTTTCTTT

j_call: TRBJ1-1
v_call: TRBV7-9
d_call: NA
clone_size: many
cdr3_aa: CASSFGPNTEAFF
cdr3_nt: TGTGCCAGCAGCTTCGGCCCGAACACTGAAGCTTTCTTT

j_call: TRBJ2-2
v_call: TRBV3-1
d_call: TRBD2
clone_size: NA
cdr3_aa: CTICFAVGAGANTGELFF
cdr3_nt: TGTACCATCTGTTTCGCAGTCGGAGCGGGAGCGAACACCGGGGAGCTGTTTTTT

j_call: TRBJ1-2
v_call: TRBV12-3/TRBV12-4
d_call: TRBD1
clone_size: many
cdr3_aa: CASSTGVYGYTF
cdr3_nt: TGTGCCAGCAGTACAGGGGTGTATGGCTACACCTTC

j_call: TRBJ2-3
v_call: TRBV7-3
d_call: NA
clone_size: NA
cdr3_aa: CASSSDRRALGDTQYF
cdr3_nt: TGTGCCAGCAGCTCTGATAGGAGGGCCCTCGGGGATACGCAGTATTTT

j_call: TRBJ1-1
v_call: TRBV6-2/TRBV6-3
d_call: TRBD1
clone_size: NA
cdr3_aa: CASSYSRDRASLKWNTEAFF
cdr3_nt: TGTGCCAGCAGTTACTCGAGGGACAGGGCATCCCTAAAATGGAACACTGAAGCTTTCTTT

j_call: TRBJ1-2
v_call: TRBV12-3/TRBV12-4
d_call: NA
clone_size: NA
cdr3_aa: CASSLGGRAADGYTF
cdr3_nt: TGTGCCAGCAGTTTGGGGGGAAGAGCAGCCGATGGCTACACCTTC

j_call: TRBJ2-1
v_call: TRBV6-5
d_call: TRBD2
clone_size: many
cdr3_aa: CASRLAGDSYNEQFF
cdr3_nt: TGTGCCAGCAGGTTAGCGGGAGACTCCTACAATGAGCAGTTCTTC

j_call: TRBJ2-5
v_call: TRBV30
d_call: TRBD2
clone_size: few
cdr3_aa: CAWTLGLAGQETQYF
cdr3_nt: TGTGCCTGGACCCTCGGACTAGCGGGGCAAGAGACCCAGTACTTC

j_call: TRBJ2-7
v_call: TRBV5-5
d_call: NA
clone_size: NA
cdr3_aa: CASLRWGGDEQYF
cdr3_nt: TGTGCCAGCCTAAGGTGGGGTGGCGACGAGCAGTACTTC

j_call: TRBJ2-1
v_call: TRBV12-3/TRBV12-4
d_call: TRBD2
clone_size: many
cdr3_aa: CASSLIAGVRNEQFF
cdr3_nt: TGTGCCAGCAGTTTGATAGCGGGAGTTCGCAATGAGCAGTTCTTC

j_call: TRBJ2-3
v_call: TRBV6-4
d_call: NA
clone_size: NA
cdr3_aa: CASSPRPTDTQYF
cdr3_nt: TGTGCCAGCAGTCCAAGGCCCACAGATACGCAGTATTTT

j_call: TRBJ2-3
v_call: TRBV30
d_call: NA
clone_size: few
cdr3_aa: CAWSPHQRTQYF
cdr3_nt: TGTGCCTGGAGTCCACATCAGCGTACGCAGTATTTT

j_call: TRBJ2-2
v_call: TRBV12-3/TRBV12-4
d_call: TRBD2
clone_size: many
cdr3_aa: CASTSPGLAPTGELFF
cdr3_nt: TGTGCCAGCACTTCCCCTGGACTAGCCCCCACCGGGGAGCTGTTTTTT

j_call: TRBJ1-6
v_call: TRBV20-1
d_call: NA
clone_size: NA
cdr3_aa: CSARMGDSPLHF
cdr3_nt: TGCAGTGCTAGGATGGGGGATTCACCCCTCCACTTT

j_call: TRBJ1-1
v_call: TRBV5-6
d_call: TRBD1
clone_size: NA
cdr3_aa: CASSFRTWTGNTEAFF
cdr3_nt: TGTGCCAGCAGCTTCCGGACTTGGACAGGGAACACTGAAGCTTTCTTT

j_call: TRBJ2-7
v_call: TRBV7-2
d_call: TRBD1
clone_size: NA
cdr3_aa: CASSFGQGRDEQYF
cdr3_nt: TGTGCCAGCAGCTTCGGACAGGGAAGGGACGAGCAGTACTTC

j_call: TRBJ1-5
v_call: TRBV15
d_call: NA
clone_size: many
cdr3_aa: CATSTRGMGQPQHF
cdr3_nt: TGTGCCACCAGCACCAGGGGTATGGGTCAGCCCCAGCATTTT

j_call: TRBJ2-7
v_call: TRBV12-3/TRBV12-4
d_call: NA
clone_size: many
cdr3_aa: CASSEAAGDPYF
cdr3_nt: TGTGCCAGCAGTGAGGCGGCGGGCGACCCGTACTTC

j_call: TRBJ1-5
v_call: TRBV15
d_call: NA
clone_size: NA
cdr3_aa: CATSRDLRASNQPQHF
cdr3_nt: TGTGCCACCAGCAGAGATCTAAGGGCCAGCAATCAGCCCCAGCATTTT

j_call: TRBJ2-1
v_call: TRBV6-5
d_call: TRBD2
clone_size: NA
cdr3_aa: CASSSPGLAGGMGIHEQFF
cdr3_nt: TGTGCCAGCAGTTCCCCGGGACTAGCGGGAGGTATGGGCATCCATGAGCAGTTCTTC

j_call: TRBJ2-1
v_call: TRBV12-3/TRBV12-4
d_call: NA
clone_size: many
cdr3_aa: CASSPLRNEQFF
cdr3_nt: TGTGCCAGCAGCCCCCTGCGGAATGAGCAGTTCTTC

j_call: TRBJ1-3
v_call: TRBV3-1
d_call: NA
clone_size: few
cdr3_aa: CASSRQGLISGNTIYF
cdr3_nt: TGTGCCAGCAGCCGTCAGGGTCTAATCTCTGGAAACACCATATATTTT

j_call: TRBJ1-1
v_call: TRBV12-3/TRBV12-4
d_call: TRBD1
clone_size: NA
cdr3_aa: CGSRPTGGTEAFF
cdr3_nt: TGTGGCAGCAGACCTACAGGGGGCACTGAAGCTTTCTTT

j_call: TRBJ1-2
v_call: TRBV20-1
d_call: NA
clone_size: few
cdr3_aa: CSASRQDYGYTF
cdr3_nt: TGCAGTGCTAGTCGGCAGGACTATGGCTACACCTTC

j_call: TRBJ2-3
v_call: TRBV7-3
d_call: NA
clone_size: many
cdr3_aa: CASSSYQDTQYF
cdr3_nt: TGTGCCAGCAGCTCATATCAAGATACGCAGTATTTT

j_call: TRBJ2-7
v_call: TRBV5-6
d_call: NA
clone_size: NA
cdr3_aa: CASSGTDRLYYEQYF
cdr3_nt: TGTGCCAGCAGCGGGACGGACAGACTATACTACGAGCAGTACTTC

j_call: TRBJ2-7
v_call: TRBV24-1
d_call: NA
clone_size: many
cdr3_aa: CATSDPSRGEQYF
cdr3_nt: TGTGCCACCAGTGATCCCAGCCGAGGCGAGCAGTACTTC

j_call: TRBJ2-7
v_call: TRBV10-2
d_call: TRBD2
clone_size: NA
cdr3_aa: CASRPGTSGRSAYEQYF
cdr3_nt: TGCGCCAGCAGACCCGGGACTAGCGGGAGGAGTGCCTACGAGCAGTACTTC

j_call: TRBJ2-1
v_call: TRBV19
d_call: TRBD1
clone_size: many
cdr3_aa: CASTYGTVSYNEQFF
cdr3_nt: TGTGCCAGTACCTATGGGACAGTGTCCTACAATGAGCAGTTCTTC

j_call: TRBJ2-2
v_call: TRBV3-1
d_call: NA
clone_size: many
cdr3_aa: CASSQDYGGELFF
cdr3_nt: TGTGCCAGCAGCCAAGATTACGGCGGGGAGCTGTTTTTT